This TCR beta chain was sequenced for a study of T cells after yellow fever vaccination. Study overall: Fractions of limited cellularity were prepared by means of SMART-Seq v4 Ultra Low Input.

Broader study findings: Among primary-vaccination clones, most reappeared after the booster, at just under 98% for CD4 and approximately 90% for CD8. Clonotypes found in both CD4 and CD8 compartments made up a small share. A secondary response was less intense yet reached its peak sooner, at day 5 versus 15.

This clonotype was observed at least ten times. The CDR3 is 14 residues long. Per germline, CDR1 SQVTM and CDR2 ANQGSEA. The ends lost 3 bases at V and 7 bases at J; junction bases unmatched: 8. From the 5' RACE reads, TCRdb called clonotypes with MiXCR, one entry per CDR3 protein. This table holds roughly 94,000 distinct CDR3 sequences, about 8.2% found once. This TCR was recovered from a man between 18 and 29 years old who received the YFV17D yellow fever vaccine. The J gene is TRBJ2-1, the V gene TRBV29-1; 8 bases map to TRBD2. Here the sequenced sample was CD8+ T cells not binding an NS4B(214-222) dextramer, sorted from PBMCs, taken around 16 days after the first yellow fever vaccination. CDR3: CSVEVAGIGNEQFF. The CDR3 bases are TGCAGCGTTGAGGTAGCGGGGATAGGGAATGAGCAGTTCTTC.